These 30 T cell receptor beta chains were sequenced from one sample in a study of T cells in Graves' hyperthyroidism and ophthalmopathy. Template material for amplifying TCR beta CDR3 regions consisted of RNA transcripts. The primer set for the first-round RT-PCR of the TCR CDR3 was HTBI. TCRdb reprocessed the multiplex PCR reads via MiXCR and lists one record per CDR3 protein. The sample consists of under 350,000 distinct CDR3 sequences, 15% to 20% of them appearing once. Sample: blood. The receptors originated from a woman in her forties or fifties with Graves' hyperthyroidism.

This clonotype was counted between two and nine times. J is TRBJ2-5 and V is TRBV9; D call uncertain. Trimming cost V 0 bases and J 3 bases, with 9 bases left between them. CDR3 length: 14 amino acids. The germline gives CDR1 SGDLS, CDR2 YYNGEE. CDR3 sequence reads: CASSVAFGEETQYF. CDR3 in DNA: TGTGCCAGCAGCGTAGCTTTTGGTGAAGAGACCCAGTACTTC.

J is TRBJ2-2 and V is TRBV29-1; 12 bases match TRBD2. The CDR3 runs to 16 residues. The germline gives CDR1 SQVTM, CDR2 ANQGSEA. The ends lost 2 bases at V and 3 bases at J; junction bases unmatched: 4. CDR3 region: CSVELAGGPYTGELFF. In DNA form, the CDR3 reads TGCAGCGTTGAACTAGCGGGAGGGCCGTACACCGGGGAGCTGTTTTTT.

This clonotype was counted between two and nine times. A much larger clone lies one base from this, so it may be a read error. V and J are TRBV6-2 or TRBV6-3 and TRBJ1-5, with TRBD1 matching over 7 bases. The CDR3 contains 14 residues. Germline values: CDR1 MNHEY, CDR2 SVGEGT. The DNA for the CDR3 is TGTGCCAGCAGTTTCCAGGGGGAGAATCAGCCCCGGCATTTT. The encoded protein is CASSFQGENQPRHF.

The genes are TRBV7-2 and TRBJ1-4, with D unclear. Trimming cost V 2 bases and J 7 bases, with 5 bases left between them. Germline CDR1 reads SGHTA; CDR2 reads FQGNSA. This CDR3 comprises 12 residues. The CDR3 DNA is TGTGCCAGCAGCTTAATGGTTGAAAAACTGTTTTTT. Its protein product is CASSLMVEKLFF.

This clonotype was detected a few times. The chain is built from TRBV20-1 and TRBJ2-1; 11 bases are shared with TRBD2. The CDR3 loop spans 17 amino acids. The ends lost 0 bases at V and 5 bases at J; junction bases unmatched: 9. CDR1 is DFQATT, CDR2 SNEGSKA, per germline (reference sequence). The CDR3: CSARDSLAGGLDNEQFF. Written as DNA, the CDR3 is TGCAGTGCTAGAGATAGCCTAGCGGGAGGTCTCGACAATGAGCAGTTCTTC.

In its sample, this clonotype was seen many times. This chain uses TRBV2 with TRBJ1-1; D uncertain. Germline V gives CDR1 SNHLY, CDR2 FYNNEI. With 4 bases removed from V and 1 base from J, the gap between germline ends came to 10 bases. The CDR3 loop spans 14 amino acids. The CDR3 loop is CASSVRWGNTEAFF. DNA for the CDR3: TGTGCCAGCAGTGTGAGGTGGGGGAACACTGAAGCTTTCTTT.

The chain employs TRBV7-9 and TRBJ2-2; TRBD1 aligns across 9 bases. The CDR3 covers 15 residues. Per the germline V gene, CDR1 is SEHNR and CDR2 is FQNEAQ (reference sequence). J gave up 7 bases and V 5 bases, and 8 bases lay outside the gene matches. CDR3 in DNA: TGTGCCAGCAGCCCAGGGACAGGGCCCGTCGGGGAGCTGTTTTTT. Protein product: CASSPGTGPVGELFF.

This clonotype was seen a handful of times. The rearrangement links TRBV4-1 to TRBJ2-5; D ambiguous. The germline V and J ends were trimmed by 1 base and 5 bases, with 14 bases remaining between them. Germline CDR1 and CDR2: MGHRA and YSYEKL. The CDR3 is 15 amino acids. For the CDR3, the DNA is TGCGCCAGCAGCCAAGTGAAGAACGGAGAGGAGACCCAGTACTTC. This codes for CASSQVKNGEETQYF.

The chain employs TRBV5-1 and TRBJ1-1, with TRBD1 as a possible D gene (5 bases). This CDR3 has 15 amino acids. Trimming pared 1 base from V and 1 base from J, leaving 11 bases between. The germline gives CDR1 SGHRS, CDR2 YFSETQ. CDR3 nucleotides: TGCGCCAGCAGCTTGCGGGTAGGGGAGAACACTGAAGCTTTCTTT. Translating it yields CASSLRVGENTEAFF.

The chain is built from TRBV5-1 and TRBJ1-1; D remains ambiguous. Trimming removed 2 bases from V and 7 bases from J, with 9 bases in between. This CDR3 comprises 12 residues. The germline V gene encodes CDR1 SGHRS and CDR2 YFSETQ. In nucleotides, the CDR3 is TGCGCCAGCAGCTTTGATAGGGATGAAGCTTTCTTT. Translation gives CASSFDRDEAFF.

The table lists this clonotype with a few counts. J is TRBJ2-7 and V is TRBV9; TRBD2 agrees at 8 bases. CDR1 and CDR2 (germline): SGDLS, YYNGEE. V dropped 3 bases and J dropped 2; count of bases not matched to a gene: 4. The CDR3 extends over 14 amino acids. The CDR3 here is CASSATSDTYEQYF. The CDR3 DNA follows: TGTGCCAGCAGCGCGACTAGCGACACCTACGAGCAGTACTTC.

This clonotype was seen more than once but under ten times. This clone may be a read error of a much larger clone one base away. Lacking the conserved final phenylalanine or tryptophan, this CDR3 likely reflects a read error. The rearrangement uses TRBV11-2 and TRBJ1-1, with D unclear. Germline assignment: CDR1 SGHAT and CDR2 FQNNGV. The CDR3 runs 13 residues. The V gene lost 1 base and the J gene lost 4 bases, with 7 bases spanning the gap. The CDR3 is CASSLVPVTEAFL. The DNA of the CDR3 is TGTGCCAGCAGCTTAGTTCCGGTCACTGAAGCTTTCCTT.

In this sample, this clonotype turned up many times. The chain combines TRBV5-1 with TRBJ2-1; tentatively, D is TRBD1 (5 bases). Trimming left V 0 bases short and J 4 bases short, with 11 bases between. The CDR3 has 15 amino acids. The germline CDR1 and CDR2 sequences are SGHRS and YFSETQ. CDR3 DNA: TGCGCCAGCAGCTTGGCGGCAGGGAAATACAATGAGCAGTTCTTC. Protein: CASSLAAGKYNEQFF.

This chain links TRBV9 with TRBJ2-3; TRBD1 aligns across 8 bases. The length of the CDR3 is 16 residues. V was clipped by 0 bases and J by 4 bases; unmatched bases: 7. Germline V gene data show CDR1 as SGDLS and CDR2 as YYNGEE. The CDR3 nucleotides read TGTGCCAGCAGCGTAGCTGGAGGACAGGGACCAGATACGCAGTATTTT. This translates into CASSVAGGQGPDTQYF.

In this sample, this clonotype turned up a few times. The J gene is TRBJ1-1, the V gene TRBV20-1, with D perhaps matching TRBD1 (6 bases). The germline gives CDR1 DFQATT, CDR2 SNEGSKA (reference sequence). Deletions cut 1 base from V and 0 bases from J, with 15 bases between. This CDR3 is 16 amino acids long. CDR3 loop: CSARGGGTYLNTEAFF. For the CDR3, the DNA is TGCAGTGCTAGAGGGGGAGGGACATACTTGAACACTGAAGCTTTCTTT.

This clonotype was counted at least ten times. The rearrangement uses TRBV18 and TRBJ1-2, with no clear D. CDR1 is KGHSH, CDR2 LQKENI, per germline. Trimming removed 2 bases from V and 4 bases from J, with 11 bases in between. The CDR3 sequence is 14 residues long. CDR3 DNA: TGTGCCAGCTCACCAATCGCTGAGCTCTATGGCTACACCTTC. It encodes CASSPIAELYGYTF.

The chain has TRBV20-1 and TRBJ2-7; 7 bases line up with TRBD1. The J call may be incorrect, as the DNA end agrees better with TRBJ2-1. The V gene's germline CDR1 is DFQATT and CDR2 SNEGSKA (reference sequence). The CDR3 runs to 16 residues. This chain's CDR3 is CSAPILRQGRSYEQFF. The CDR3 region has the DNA TGCAGTGCCCCGATCCTCAGACAGGGAAGGTCCTACGAGCAGTTCTTC.

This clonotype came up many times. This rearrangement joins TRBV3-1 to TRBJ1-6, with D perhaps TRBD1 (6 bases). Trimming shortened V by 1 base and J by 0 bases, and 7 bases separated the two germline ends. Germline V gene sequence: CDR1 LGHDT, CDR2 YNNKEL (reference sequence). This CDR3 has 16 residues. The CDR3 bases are TGTGCCAGCAGCCAAGGAGGGGGCTCCTATAATTCACCCCTCCACTTT. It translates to CASSQGGGSYNSPLHF.

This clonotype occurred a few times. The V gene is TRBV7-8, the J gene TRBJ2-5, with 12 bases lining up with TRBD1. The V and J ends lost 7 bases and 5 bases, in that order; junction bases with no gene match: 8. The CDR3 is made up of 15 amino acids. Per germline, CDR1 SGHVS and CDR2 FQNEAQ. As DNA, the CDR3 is TGTGCCAGCACTGAGGGACAGGGGGCATGGGAGACCCAGTACTTC. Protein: CASTEGQGAWETQYF.

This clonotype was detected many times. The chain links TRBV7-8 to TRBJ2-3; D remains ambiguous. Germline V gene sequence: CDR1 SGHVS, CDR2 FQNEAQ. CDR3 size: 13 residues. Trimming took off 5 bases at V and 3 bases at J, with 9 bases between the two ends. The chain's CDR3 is CASSRLGTDTQYF. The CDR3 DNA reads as TGTGCCAGCAGCCGTCTCGGAACAGATACGCAGTATTTT.

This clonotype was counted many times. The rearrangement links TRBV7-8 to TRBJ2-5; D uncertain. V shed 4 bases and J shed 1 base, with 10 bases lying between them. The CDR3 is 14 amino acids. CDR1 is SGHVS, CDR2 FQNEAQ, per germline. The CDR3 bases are TGTGCCAGCAGCTCTATAGAGACCCAAGAGACCCAGTACTTC. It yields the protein CASSSIETQETQYF.

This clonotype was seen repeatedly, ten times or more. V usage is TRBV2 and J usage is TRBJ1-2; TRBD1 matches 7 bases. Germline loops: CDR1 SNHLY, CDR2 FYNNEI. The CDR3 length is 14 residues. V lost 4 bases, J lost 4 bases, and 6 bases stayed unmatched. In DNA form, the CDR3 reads TGTGCCAGCAGTGTTACAGGGGAAGGCTATGGCTACACCTTC. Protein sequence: CASSVTGEGYGYTF.

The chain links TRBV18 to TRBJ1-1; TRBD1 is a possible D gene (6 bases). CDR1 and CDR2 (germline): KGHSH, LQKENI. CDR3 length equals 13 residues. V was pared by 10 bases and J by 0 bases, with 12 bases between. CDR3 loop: CATKQGMNTEAFF. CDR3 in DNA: TGTGCCACTAAACAGGGTATGAACACTGAAGCTTTCTTT.

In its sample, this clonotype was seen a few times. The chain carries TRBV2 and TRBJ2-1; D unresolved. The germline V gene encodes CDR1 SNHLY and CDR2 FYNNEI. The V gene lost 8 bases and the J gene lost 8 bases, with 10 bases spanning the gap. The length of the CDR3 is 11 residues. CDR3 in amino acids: CASSLRYEQFF. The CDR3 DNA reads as TGTGCCAGCTCCCTTAGGTATGAGCAGTTCTTC.

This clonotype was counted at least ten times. The CDR3, as DNA: TGTGCCAGCAGCCCCCGAGTGAGCTCCTACAATGAGCAGTTCTTC. It is translated as CASSPRVSSYNEQFF. This rearrangement joins TRBV7-9 to TRBJ2-1, with unresolved D. The CDR3 contains 15 residues. Trimming removed 5 bases at V and 0 bases at J, with 11 bases between. CDR1 is SEHNR, CDR2 FQNEAQ, per germline (reference sequence).

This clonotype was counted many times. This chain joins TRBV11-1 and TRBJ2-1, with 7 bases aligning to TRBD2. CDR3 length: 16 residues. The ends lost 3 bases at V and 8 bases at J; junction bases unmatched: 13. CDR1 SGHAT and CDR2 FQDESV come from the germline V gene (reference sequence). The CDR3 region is CASSFPPTGGIDEQFF. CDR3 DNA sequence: TGTGCCAGCAGCTTCCCTCCGACGGGGGGTATCGATGAGCAGTTCTTC.

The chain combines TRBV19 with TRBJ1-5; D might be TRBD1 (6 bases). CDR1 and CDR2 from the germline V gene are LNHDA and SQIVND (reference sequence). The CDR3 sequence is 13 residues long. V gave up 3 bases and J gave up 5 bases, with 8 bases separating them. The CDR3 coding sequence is TGTGCCAGTAGTATGACAGGTTATCAGCCCCAGCATTTT. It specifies CASSMTGYQPQHF.

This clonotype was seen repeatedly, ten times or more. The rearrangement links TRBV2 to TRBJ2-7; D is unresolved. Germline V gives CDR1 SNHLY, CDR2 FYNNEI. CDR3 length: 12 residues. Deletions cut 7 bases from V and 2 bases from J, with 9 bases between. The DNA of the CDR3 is TGTGCCAGCAAAGGTTTCCCCTACGAGCAGTACTTC. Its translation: CASKGFPYEQYF.

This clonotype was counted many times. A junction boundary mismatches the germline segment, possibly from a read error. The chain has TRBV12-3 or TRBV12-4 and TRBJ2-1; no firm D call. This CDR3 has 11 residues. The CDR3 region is CASRRYTEQFF. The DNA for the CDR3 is TGTGCCAGCAGACGGTACACTGAGCAGTTCTTC.

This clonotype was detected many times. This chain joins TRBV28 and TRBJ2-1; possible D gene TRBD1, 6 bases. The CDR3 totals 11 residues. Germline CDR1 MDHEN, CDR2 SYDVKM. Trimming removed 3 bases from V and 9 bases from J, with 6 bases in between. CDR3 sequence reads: CASSFRGEQFF. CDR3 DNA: TGTGCCAGCAGTTTCAGGGGTGAGCAGTTCTTC.